The 10 T cell receptor beta chains below all came from one sample that was sequenced in a study of identical twins. TCRdb independently ran MiXCR on the 5' RACE reads; one entry per CDR3 protein. The table shows approximately 890,000 distinct CDR3 sequences, with 10% to 15% occurring only once. The data also belong to a second study, concerning yellow fever vaccine responses in identical twins.

The source material was PBMCs. These receptors came from a woman under 30 in good health.

The table lists this clonotype with a few counts. The rearrangement joins TRBV7-8 to TRBJ2-7; 7 bases line up with TRBD2. This CDR3 has 13 residues. Germline loops: CDR1 SGHVS, CDR2 FQNEAQ. The ends lost 1 base at V and 5 bases at J; junction bases unmatched: 2. CDR3 in amino acids: CASSLVLANEQYF. In DNA, the CDR3 is TGTGCCAGCAGCTTAGTACTAGCGAACGAGCAGTACTTC.

The genes are TRBV10-3 and TRBJ2-2; either TRBD1 or TRBD2 may supply D (5 bases each). This CDR3 comprises 17 residues. Deletions cut 2 bases from V and 0 bases from J, with 13 bases between. Germline V gives CDR1 ENHRY, CDR2 SYGVKD. CDR3 residues: CAISEPGEGSNTGELFF. In DNA form, the CDR3 reads TGTGCCATCAGTGAGCCCGGTGAGGGGTCGAACACCGGGGAGCTGTTTTTT.

This clonotype was recorded a few times. The chain combines TRBV27 with TRBJ2-1; perhaps D is TRBD1 or TRBD2 (5 bases each). This CDR3 comprises 16 residues. Germline-derived CDR1 and CDR2 are MNHEY and SMNVEV (reference sequence). Trimming shortened V by 3 bases and J by 0 bases, and 12 bases separated the two germline ends. Here the CDR3 DNA reads TGTGCCAGCAGTTTCCGGGGACGGAGCTCCTACAATGAGCAGTTCTTC. It codes for CASSFRGRSSYNEQFF.

This clonotype appeared a few times. The chain employs TRBV27 and TRBJ1-5; no definite D call. With 0 bases removed from V and 5 bases from J, the gap between germline ends came to 8 bases. Germline V gives CDR1 MNHEY, CDR2 SMNVEV (reference sequence). CDR3 length: 14 amino acids. The CDR3 sequence is CASSLSLRDQPQHF. The CDR3 DNA reads as TGTGCCAGCAGTTTATCGCTTCGGGATCAGCCCCAGCATTTT.

The chain couples TRBV20-1 to TRBJ2-1, with D hard to call. Deletions cut 0 bases from V and 8 bases from J, with 11 bases between. Germline loops: CDR1 DFQATT, CDR2 SNEGSKA (reference sequence). CDR3 length: 13 residues. CDR3 in amino acids: CSAREVAGYEQFF. CDR3 coding DNA: TGCAGTGCTAGAGAGGTAGCTGGCTATGAGCAGTTCTTC.

CDR3 residues: CASSYSMRDEQFF. CDR3 DNA sequence: TGTGCCAGCAGTTACTCCATGAGGGATGAGCAGTTCTTC. The chain employs TRBV6-6 and TRBJ2-1, with a weak D call TRBD2 (5 bases). The CDR3 runs 13 residues. The V and J ends lost 0 bases and 8 bases respectively, with 8 bases between them. CDR1 is MNHNY, CDR2 SVGAGI, per germline (reference sequence).

This clonotype was detected ten times or more. J is TRBJ2-2 and V is TRBV11-2; a weak D match, TRBD2 (5 bases). Trimming shortened V by 1 base and J by 5 bases, and 11 bases separated the two germline ends. Germline CDR1 SGHAT, CDR2 FQNNGV. This CDR3 spans 15 amino acids. CDR3: CASSLVVSGTGELFF. CDR3 coding DNA: TGTGCCAGCAGCTTAGTGGTGTCGGGGACCGGGGAGCTGTTTTTT.

The rearrangement joins TRBV20-1 to TRBJ2-1; 7 bases map to TRBD2. Germline V gene sequence: CDR1 DFQATT, CDR2 SNEGSKA (reference sequence). The CDR3 consists of 15 residues. V shed 4 bases, J shed 4 bases, and the junction held 10 bases outside the gene matches. The CDR3 sequence is CSATFGGGSYNEQFF. The CDR3 coding sequence is TGCAGTGCTACTTTTGGGGGAGGGAGTTACAATGAGCAGTTCTTC.

The chain joins TRBV12-5 to TRBJ2-1; tentatively, D is TRBD1 or TRBD2 (6 bases each). V dropped 6 bases and J dropped 7 bases, with 22 bases sitting between them. This CDR3 is built from 16 residues. Per the germline V gene, CDR1 is LGHNT and CDR2 is FRNRAP. The CDR3 loop is CASGQIFRGARNEQFF. CDR3 DNA: TGTGCTAGTGGACAGATTTTTAGGGGGGCGAGGAATGAGCAGTTCTTC.

This clonotype was found many times. This sequence joins TRBV5-1 and TRBJ2-5; weak D call: TRBD2 (5 bases). The V end was cut by 2 bases, the J end by 10 bases, with 12 bases between. Germline loops: CDR1 SGHRS, CDR2 YFSETQ. The CDR3 length is 12 residues. CDR3 in amino acids: CASSLGVEGQYF. CDR3 sequence (DNA): TGCGCCAGCAGCTTAGGTGTAGAGGGCCAGTACTTC.